Below are 30 T cell receptor beta chains sequenced from a single sample in a study of T cell responses to AZD1222 COVID-19 vaccine. Method: immunoSEQ multiplex PCR; TCRdb's copy keeps in-frame clones and lacks some. The repertoire includes around 140,000 clones, around nine tenths of them detected once, and more than 3.5% sits in the top ten. The sample was peripheral blood, taken on day 0 of AZD1222 vaccination. All receptors derive from an adult in good health.

CDR3 sequence: CASSYGLAGATDTQYF. The CDR3 DNA is TGTGCCAGCAGTTACGGTCTAGCGGGAGCCACAGATACGCAGTATTTT. The chain employs TRBV6-5 and TRBJ2-3, with 10 bases matching TRBD2. CDR1 is MNHEY, CDR2 SVGAGI, per germline. V shed 2 bases and J 2 bases; nucleotides not matched to a gene: 4. This CDR3 spans 16 amino acids.

The chain employs TRBV19 and TRBJ1-5; D not certain. Between the trimmed V and J ends, which lost 1 base and 4 bases, there was a span of 20 bases. Germline-derived CDR1 and CDR2 are LNHDA and SQIVND (reference sequence). CDR3 length equals 18 residues. DNA for the CDR3: TGTGCCAGTAGTATAGTCCAACCGGAGCGGTCCCATAATCAGCCCCAGCATTTT. This sequence encodes CASSIVQPERSHNQPQHF.

The rearrangement uses TRBV2 and TRBJ2-2, with 11 nucleotides matching TRBD2. The CDR3 consists of 15 residues. V lost 4 bases and J lost 5; bases outside the gene matches: 3. Germline values: CDR1 SNHLY, CDR2 FYNNEI. The CDR3, as DNA: TGTGCCAGCAGTGTACTAGCGGGAGAAACCGGGGAGCTGTTTTTT. Its protein is CASSVLAGETGELFF.

This clone occurred a few times. The chain recombines TRBV18 with TRBJ1-3, with D unclear. The CDR3 consists of 18 residues. The V and J ends lost 1 base and 1 base respectively, with 17 bases between them. Germline-derived CDR1 and CDR2 are KGHSH and LQKENI. The CDR3 is CASSPQSASSLSGNTIYF. In DNA, the CDR3 is TGTGCCAGCTCACCACAGAGCGCCAGCAGTCTTTCTGGAAACACCATATATTTT.

The V call is TRBV19, the J call TRBJ1-5, with TRBD1 as a possible D gene (5 bases). The germline V and J ends were trimmed by 3 bases and 5 bases, with 20 bases remaining between them. CDR1 is LNHDA and CDR2 is SQIVND in the germline V gene (reference sequence). CDR3 length: 17 residues. The DNA of the CDR3 is TGTGCCAGTAGTATTTGGAGGGGCCAGCGGGCAGATCAGCCCCAGCATTTT. Protein: CASSIWRGQRADQPQHF.

This clone was seen only a few times. This chain uses TRBV7-2 with TRBJ1-2; weak D call: TRBD1 (6 bases). The CDR3 is 15 amino acids. The V gene's germline CDR1 is SGHTA and CDR2 FQGNSA. The V end lost 1 base, the J end lost 8 bases, and 17 bases lay between the germline ends. In DNA form, the CDR3 reads TGTGCCAGCAGCTTAGGGGGGGCAGGGGTTTTCGGCTACACCTTC. Translation gives CASSLGGAGVFGYTF.

The rearrangement uses TRBV5-1 and TRBJ1-4; D is unclear. CDR3 length equals 15 residues. The germline V gene encodes CDR1 SGHRS and CDR2 YFSETQ. Trimming removed 0 bases at V and 16 bases at J, with 22 bases between. The DNA for the CDR3 is TGCGCCAGCAGCTTGGACCCAGGCGCTGCACCCCTTAAGTTTTTT. Its translation is CASSLDPGAAPLKFF.

The chain joins TRBV28 to TRBJ2-1; 12 bases match TRBD2. The germline V gene has CDR1 MDHEN and CDR2 SYDVKM. The CDR3 is 17 residues long. The V and J ends lost 10 bases and 0 bases, in that order; junction bases with no gene match: 10. CDR3 in DNA: TGTGCCACCTCCGGGACTAGCGGGCAAAGCTCCTACAATGAGCAGTTCTTC. Residues: CATSGTSGQSSYNEQFF.

This chain uses TRBV20-1 with TRBJ2-2, with a possible D match to TRBD2 (6 bases). The V gene's germline CDR1 is DFQATT and CDR2 SNEGSKA (reference sequence). The CDR3 sequence is 13 residues long. V gave up 3 bases and J gave up 6 bases, with 11 bases separating them. This CDR3 reads CSASGGNPGELFF. As DNA, the CDR3 is TGCAGTGCTAGTGGAGGGAATCCCGGGGAGCTGTTTTTT.

V is TRBV12-5 and J is TRBJ1-1, with D perhaps matching TRBD1 (5 bases). V lost 7 bases, J lost 4 bases, and 16 bases lay in between. CDR3 length: 14 residues. Germline V gives CDR1 LGHNT, CDR2 FRNRAP. The CDR3 loop reads CASELREGATEAFF. The DNA of the CDR3 is TGTGCTAGTGAACTCAGGGAAGGGGCCACTGAAGCTTTCTTT.

V gene TRBV18 combines with J gene TRBJ2-1, with 7 nucleotides matching TRBD2. The ends lost 2 bases at V and 7 bases at J; junction bases unmatched: 14. This CDR3 comprises 17 residues. Germline lookup yields CDR1 KGHSH and CDR2 LQKENI. The CDR3 protein is CASSPWPPPGGQNEQFF. The CDR3 DNA reads TGTGCCAGCTCACCATGGCCCCCCCCGGGAGGCCAAAATGAGCAGTTCTTC. The complete variable domain, with remaining parts taken from reference TRBV18 and TRBJ2-1, reads NAGVMQNPRHLVRRRGQEARLRCSPMKGHSHVYWYRQLPEEGLKFMVYLQKENIIDESGMPKERFSAEFPKEGPSILRIQQVVRGDSAAYFCASSPWPPPGGQNEQFFGPGTRLTVL.

The V and J genes are TRBV30 and TRBJ2-1; unclear D gene. The CDR3 is 10 residues long. Germline CDR1 is GTSNPN and CDR2 is SVGIG (reference sequence). The V end lost 4 bases, the J end lost 6 bases, and 4 bases lay between the germline ends. CDR3 protein: CAWKSNEQFF. The CDR3 nucleotides are TGTGCCTGGAAGAGCAATGAGCAGTTCTTC.

This chain joins TRBV7-3 and TRBJ2-1; 9 nucleotides match TRBD1. The CDR3 runs 15 residues. Germline-derived CDR1 and CDR2 are SGHTA and FQGTGA. The trim removed 5 bases at V and 7 bases at J, leaving 9 bases unmatched. The CDR3 sequence: CASSMGQGRWNEQFF. Here the CDR3 DNA reads TGTGCCAGCAGCATGGGACAGGGCCGGTGGAATGAGCAGTTCTTC.

The chain couples TRBV9 to TRBJ2-5, with D perhaps matching TRBD1 (7 bases). The CDR3 covers 16 residues. V lost 4 bases and J 7 bases, leaving 23 bases between the germline ends. The V gene's germline CDR1 is SGDLS and CDR2 YYNGEE. CDR3 nucleotides: TGTGCCAGCAGCCCCCTCGGGGGACAGTCGATGAGGACCCAGTACTTC. Residues: CASSPLGGQSMRTQYF.

This clone was recorded only once. The chain couples TRBV7-8 to TRBJ2-7; D is unresolved. Trimming took 5 bases from V and 0 from J, leaving 11 bases between them. The CDR3 totals 14 residues. Germline V gene sequence: CDR1 SGHVS, CDR2 FQNEAQ. The CDR3 reads CASSGRRGSYEQYF. CDR3 nucleotides: TGTGCCAGCAGCGGCAGGAGAGGCTCCTACGAGCAGTACTTC.

The genes are TRBV6-5 and TRBJ1-2; D is uncertain. The CDR3 contains 13 residues. V dropped 7 bases and J dropped 2 bases, with 11 bases sitting between them. Germline CDR1 is MNHEY and CDR2 is SVGAGI. CDR3 sequence reads: CASISRRNYGYTF. DNA of the CDR3: TGTGCCAGCATAAGTCGGCGGAACTATGGCTACACCTTC.

The chain carries TRBV10-3 and TRBJ1-5; D is ambiguous. Trimming removed 10 bases from V and 5 bases from J, with 3 bases in between. The CDR3 has 9 amino acids. Germline assignment: CDR1 ENHRY and CDR2 SYGVKD. The CDR3 DNA reads as TGTGCCACATATCAGCCCCAGCATTTT. The encoded protein is CATYQPQHF.

The rearrangement joins TRBV6-6 to TRBJ2-7; a weak D match, TRBD2 (5 bases). Trimming took 7 bases from V and 5 from J, leaving 12 bases between them. CDR3 length: 12 residues. CDR1 and CDR2 (germline): MNHNY, SVGAGI (reference sequence). In DNA, the CDR3 is TGTGCCAGCACACGGGAAGGAAACGAGCAGTACTTC. It translates to CASTREGNEQYF.

The V call is TRBV19, the J call TRBJ2-7; TRBD1 or TRBD2 may be the D gene (5 bases each). Germline CDR1 and CDR2: LNHDA and SQIVND (reference sequence). Trimming cost V 5 bases and J 3 bases, with 20 bases left between them. The CDR3 is 16 amino acids. CDR3 in amino acids: CASSARRDGGSYEQYF. CDR3 coding DNA: TGTGCCAGTAGTGCGCGACGGGACGGAGGTAGCTACGAGCAGTACTTC.

Remarks on this clone: An end of the junction does not agree with germline; a read error may underlie this. This chain links TRBV7-2 with TRBJ2-5, with 14 bases fitting TRBD2. Germline loops: CDR1 SGHTA, CDR2 FQGNSA. The CDR3 loop spans 15 amino acids. CDR3 in amino acids: CASSTGLAGVEAQYF. The CDR3 DNA sequence: TGTGCCAGCAGCACGGGACTAGCGGGGGTAGAGGCCCAGTACTTC.

The chain combines TRBV10-2 with TRBJ2-2, with D maybe TRBD2 (7 bases). Germline CDR1 reads WSHSY; CDR2 reads SAAADI. V shed 7 bases and J shed 4 bases, with 13 bases lying between them. The CDR3 runs to 14 residues. Here the CDR3 reads CASKGEGSTGELFF. The CDR3 nucleotides read TGCGCCAGCAAGGGGGAGGGGAGCACCGGGGAGCTGTTTTTT.

This chain connects TRBV10-3 to TRBJ2-2, with D unclear. The CDR3 contains 11 residues. CDR1 and CDR2 from the germline V gene are ENHRY and SYGVKD. V shed 7 bases and J shed 6 bases, with 6 bases lying between them. Here the CDR3 DNA reads TGTGCCATCACCCGGGCCGGGGAGCTGTTTTTT. Its protein is CAITRAGELFF.

The gene calls are TRBV28 and TRBJ2-2; weak D call: TRBD1 (6 bases). V lost 6 bases, J lost 1 base, and 12 bases lay in between. Germline V lookup: CDR1 MDHEN, CDR2 SYDVKM. This CDR3 is built from 15 residues. CDR3 nucleotide sequence: TGTGCCAGCAGCCTCGACAGGAGGAACACCGGGGAGCTGTTTTTT. Protein product: CASSLDRRNTGELFF.

In its sample, this clone was seen once. This chain uses TRBV7-6 with TRBJ2-7; D is perhaps TRBD1 or TRBD2 (5 bases each). The length of the CDR3 is 14 residues. The V end lost 5 bases, the J end lost 2 bases, and 13 bases lay between the germline ends. Germline lookup yields CDR1 SGHVS and CDR2 FNYEAQ. Here the CDR3 DNA reads TGTGCCAGCAGCCCGACGGGGCCAACCTACGAGCAGTACTTC. Translating it yields CASSPTGPTYEQYF.

V gene TRBV30 combines with J gene TRBJ2-6; 8 bases align to TRBD1. V shed 4 bases and J 2 bases; nucleotides not matched to a gene: 1. Germline CDR1 and CDR2: GTSNPN and SVGIG (reference sequence). The length of the CDR3 is 14 residues. This CDR3 reads CAWTGGAGANVLTF. CDR3 DNA: TGTGCCTGGACAGGGGGCGCTGGGGCCAACGTCCTGACTTTC. The variable domain in full, completed from reference TRBV30 and TRBJ2-6, reads SQTIHQWPATLVQPVGSPLSLECTVEGTSNPNLYWYRQAAGRGLQLLFYSVGIGQISSEVPQNLSASRPQDRQFILSSKKLLLSDSGFYLCAWTGGAGANVLTFGAGSRLTVL.

The rearrangement joins TRBV19 to TRBJ2-2; D unresolved. CDR3 length equals 14 residues. Trimming took off 6 bases at V and 1 base at J, with 9 bases between the two ends. The germline gives CDR1 LNHDA, CDR2 SQIVND (reference sequence). CDR3 sequence (DNA): TGTGCCAGTAGGGGCCAACAGAACACCGGGGAGCTGTTTTTT. This translates into CASRGQQNTGELFF.

The rearrangement links TRBV19 to TRBJ2-3; D not certain. CDR1 is LNHDA, CDR2 SQIVND, per germline (reference sequence). V was shortened by 4 bases and J by 5 bases, with 7 bases between the two germline ends. The CDR3 is made up of 12 amino acids. The CDR3 nucleotides are TGTGCCAGTAGTACCCGAGGAGATACGCAGTATTTT. This encodes CASSTRGDTQYF.

The chain links TRBV5-6 to TRBJ1-4; D call uncertain. The CDR3 sequence is 15 residues long. The germline V gene has CDR1 SGHDT and CDR2 YYEEEE. V gave up 0 bases and J gave up 4 bases, with 10 bases separating them. The CDR3 spells CASSLGGRNNEKLFF. The DNA of the CDR3 is TGTGCCAGCAGCTTGGGTGGCAGAAATAATGAAAAACTGTTTTTT.

The sample holds a few counts of this clone. The rearrangement links TRBV5-8 to TRBJ1-2, with D perhaps TRBD1 (5 bases). Germline V CDR1 and CDR2: SGHTS, YDEGEE. With 0 bases removed from V and 4 bases from J, the gap between germline ends came to 10 bases. The CDR3 has 14 residues. CDR3 DNA: TGTGCCAGCAGCTTGGTTGGGGCTACCTATGGCTACACCTTC. It codes for CASSLVGATYGYTF.

In its sample, this clone was seen once. This chain connects TRBV5-4 to TRBJ2-5, with D possibly TRBD2 on 6 matching bases. CDR1 and CDR2 from the germline V gene are SGHNT and YYREEE (reference sequence). The ends were cut back, 0 bases at V and 1 base at J, with 7 bases in the middle. This CDR3 comprises 14 residues. DNA of the CDR3: TGTGCCAGCAGCTTGGCGGGACTCCAAGAGACCCAGTACTTC. As protein: CASSLAGLQETQYF.